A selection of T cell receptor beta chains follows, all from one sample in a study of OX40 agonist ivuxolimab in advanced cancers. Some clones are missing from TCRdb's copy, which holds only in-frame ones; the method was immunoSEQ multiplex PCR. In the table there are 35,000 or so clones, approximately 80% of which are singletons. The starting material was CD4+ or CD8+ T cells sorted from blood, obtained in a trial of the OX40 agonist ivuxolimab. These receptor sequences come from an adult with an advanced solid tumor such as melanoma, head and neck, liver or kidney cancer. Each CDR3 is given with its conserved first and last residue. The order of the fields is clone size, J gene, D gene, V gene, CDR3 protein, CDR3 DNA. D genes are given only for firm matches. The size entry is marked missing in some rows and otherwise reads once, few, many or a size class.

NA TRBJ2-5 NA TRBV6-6 CASSYLGQETQYF TGTGCCAGCAGTTACTTGGGCCAAGAGACCCAGTACTTC
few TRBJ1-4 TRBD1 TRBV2 CASSSGQANEKLFF TGTGCCAGCAGTTCGGGACAGGCTAATGAAAAACTGTTTTTT
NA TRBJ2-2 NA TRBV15 CATSSPGTIYTGELFF TGTGCCACCAGCTCCCCAGGGACAATTTACACCGGGGAGCTGTTTTTT
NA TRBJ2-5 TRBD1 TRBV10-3 CAIRDRGQETQYF TGTGCCATCAGGGACAGGGGGCAAGAGACCCAGTACTTC
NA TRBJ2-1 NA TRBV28 CASSTYNEQFF TGTGCCAGCAGCACTTACAATGAGCAGTTCTTC
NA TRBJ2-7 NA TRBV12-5 CASARGDDEQYF TGTGCTAGTGCTCGAGGGGATGACGAGCAGTACTTC
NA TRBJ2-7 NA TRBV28 CASSLLGAYEQYF TGTGCCAGCAGTTTATTAGGGGCCTACGAGCAGTACTTC
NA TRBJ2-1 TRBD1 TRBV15 CATSSQGAGPSYNEQFF TGTGCCACCAGCAGTCAGGGGGCAGGTCCTTCCTACAATGAGCAGTTCTTC
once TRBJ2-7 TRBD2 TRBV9 CASSPGGGYAYEQYF TGTGCCAGCAGCCCTGGCGGGGGATACGCCTACGAGCAGTACTTC
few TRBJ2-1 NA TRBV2 CASRSGTTYNEQFF TGTGCCAGCAGGTCCGGGACCACCTACAATGAGCAGTTCTTC
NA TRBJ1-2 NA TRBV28 CASRQGYGYTF TGTGCCAGCAGACAGGGCTATGGCTACACCTTC
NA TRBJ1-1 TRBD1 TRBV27 CASSVQTGPNTEAFF TGTGCCAGCAGTGTCCAGACAGGGCCGAACACTGAAGCTTTCTTT
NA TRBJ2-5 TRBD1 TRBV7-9 CASSSDRGEQETQYF TGTGCCAGCAGCTCGGACAGGGGGGAACAAGAGACCCAGTACTTC
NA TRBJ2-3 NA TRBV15 CATSRGNPSDTQYF TGTGCCACCAGCAGAGGGAATCCCTCAGATACGCAGTATTTT
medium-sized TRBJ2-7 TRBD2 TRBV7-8 CASSGAGGHNEQYF TGTGCCAGCAGCGGAGCGGGAGGGCACAACGAGCAGTACTTC
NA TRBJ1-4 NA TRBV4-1 CASSQDPPDRATNEKLFF TGCGCCAGCAGCCAAGACCCCCCGGACAGAGCAACTAATGAAAAACTGTTTTTT
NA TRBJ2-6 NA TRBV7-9 CASSSGTEGGISGANVLTF TGTGCCAGCAGCTCAGGGACAGAGGGCGGGATCTCTGGGGCCAACGTCCTGACTTTC
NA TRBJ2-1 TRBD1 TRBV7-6 CASSLGQGVRNEQFF TGTGCCAGCAGCCTGGGACAGGGGGTAAGGAATGAGCAGTTCTTC
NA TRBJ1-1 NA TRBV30 CAWSARPEAFF TGTGCCTGGAGTGCCCGGCCCGAAGCTTTCTTT
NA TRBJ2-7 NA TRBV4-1 CASSQGVTYEQYF TGCGCCAGCAGCCAGGGGGTAACCTACGAGCAGTACTTC
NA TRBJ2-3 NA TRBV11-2 CASSLGRTAFVDTQYF TGTGCCAGCAGCTTAGGCCGGACAGCCTTTGTAGATACGCAGTATTTT
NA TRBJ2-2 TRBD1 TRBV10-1 CASSEKGQGYTGELFF TGCGCCAGCAGTGAAAAGGGACAGGGATACACCGGGGAGCTGTTTTTT
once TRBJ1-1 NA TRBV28 CASRRHLSEMNTEAFF TGTGCCAGCAGGCGACACTTAAGCGAGATGAACACTGAAGCTTTCTTT
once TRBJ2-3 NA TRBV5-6 CASSFLVVGTDTQYF TGTGCCAGCAGCTTCCTAGTGGTCGGCACAGATACGCAGTATTTT
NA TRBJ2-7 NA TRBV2 CASSEAQEHEQYF TGTGCCAGCAGTGAGGCCCAGGAGCACGAGCAGTACTTC
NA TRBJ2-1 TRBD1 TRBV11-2 CASSYAGGAGNEQFF TGTGCCAGCAGCTACGCAGGGGGCGCCGGAAATGAGCAGTTCTTC
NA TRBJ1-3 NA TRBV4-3 CASSQDSGSSGNTIYF TGCGCCAGCAGCCAAGATTCCGGTAGCTCTGGAAACACCATATATTTT
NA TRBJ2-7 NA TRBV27 CASSQDRSTYEQYF TGTGCCAGCAGTCAGGACAGATCAACCTACGAGCAGTACTTC
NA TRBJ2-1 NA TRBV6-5 CASSADYNEQFF TGTGCCAGCTCCGCCGATTACAATGAGCAGTTCTTC
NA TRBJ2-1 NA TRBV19 CASSPGVTYNEQFF TGTGCCAGTAGTCCAGGGGTCACCTACAATGAGCAGTTCTTC
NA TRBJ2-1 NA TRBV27 CASSTYNEQFF TGTGCCAGCAGCACCTACAATGAGCAGTTCTTC
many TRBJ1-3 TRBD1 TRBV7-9 CASSWTGSTIYF TGTGCCAGCAGCTGGACAGGGAGCACCATATATTTT
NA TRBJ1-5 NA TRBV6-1 CASRPGVGSNQPQHF TGTGCCAGCAGGCCAGGGGTGGGGAGCAATCAGCCCCAGCATTTT
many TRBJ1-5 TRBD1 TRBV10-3 CAISSTGGQNQPQHF TGTGCCATCAGTTCGACAGGGGGACAAAATCAGCCCCAGCATTTT
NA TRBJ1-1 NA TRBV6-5 CASSYGGTGYTEAFF TGTGCCAGCAGTTACGGTGGCACCGGCTACACTGAAGCTTTCTTT
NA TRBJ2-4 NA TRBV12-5 CASALRGIPLDIQYF TGTGCTAGTGCCCTAAGGGGGATCCCCTTGGACATTCAGTACTTC
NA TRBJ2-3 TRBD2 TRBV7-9 CASSQLAGPLGDTQYF TGTGCCAGCAGCCAACTAGCGGGCCCCCTCGGAGATACGCAGTATTTT